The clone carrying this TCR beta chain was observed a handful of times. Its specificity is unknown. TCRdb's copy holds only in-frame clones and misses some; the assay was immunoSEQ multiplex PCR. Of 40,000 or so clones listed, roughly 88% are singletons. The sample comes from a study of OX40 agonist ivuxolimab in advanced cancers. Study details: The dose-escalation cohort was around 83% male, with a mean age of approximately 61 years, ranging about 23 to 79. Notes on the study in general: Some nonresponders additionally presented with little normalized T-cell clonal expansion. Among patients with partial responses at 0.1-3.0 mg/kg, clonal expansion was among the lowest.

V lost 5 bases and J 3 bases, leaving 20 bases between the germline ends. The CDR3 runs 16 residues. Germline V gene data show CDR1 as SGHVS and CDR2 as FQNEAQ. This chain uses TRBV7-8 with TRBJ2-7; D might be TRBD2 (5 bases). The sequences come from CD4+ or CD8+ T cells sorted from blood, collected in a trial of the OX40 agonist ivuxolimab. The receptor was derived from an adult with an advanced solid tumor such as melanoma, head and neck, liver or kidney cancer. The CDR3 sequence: CASSPGMYGKGYEQYV. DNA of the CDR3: TGTGCCAGCAGCCCGGGGATGTATGGGAAAGGCTACGAGCAGTACGTC.